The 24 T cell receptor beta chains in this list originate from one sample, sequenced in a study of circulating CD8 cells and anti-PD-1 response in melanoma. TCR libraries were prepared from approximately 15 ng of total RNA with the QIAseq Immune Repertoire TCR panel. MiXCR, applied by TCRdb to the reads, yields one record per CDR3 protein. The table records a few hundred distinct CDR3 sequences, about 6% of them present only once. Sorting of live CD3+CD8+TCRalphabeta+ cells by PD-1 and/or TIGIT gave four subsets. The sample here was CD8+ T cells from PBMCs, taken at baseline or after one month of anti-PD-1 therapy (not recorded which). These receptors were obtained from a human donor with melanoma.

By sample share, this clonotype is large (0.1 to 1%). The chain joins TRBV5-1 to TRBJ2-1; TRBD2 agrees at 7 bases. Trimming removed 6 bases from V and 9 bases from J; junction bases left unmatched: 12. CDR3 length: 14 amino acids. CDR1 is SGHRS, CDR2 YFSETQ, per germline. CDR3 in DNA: TGCGCCAGCACCCCCGGGGGAGGGTATGGTGAGCAGTTCTTC. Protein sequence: CASTPGGGYGEQFF.

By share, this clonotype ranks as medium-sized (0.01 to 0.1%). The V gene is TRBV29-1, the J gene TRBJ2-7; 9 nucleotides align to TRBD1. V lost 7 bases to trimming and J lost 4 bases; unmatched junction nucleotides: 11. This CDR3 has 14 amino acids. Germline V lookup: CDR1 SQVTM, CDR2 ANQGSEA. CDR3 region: CSAVKEGTGYEQYF. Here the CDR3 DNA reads TGCAGCGCCGTGAAAGAGGGGACAGGGTACGAGCAGTACTTC.

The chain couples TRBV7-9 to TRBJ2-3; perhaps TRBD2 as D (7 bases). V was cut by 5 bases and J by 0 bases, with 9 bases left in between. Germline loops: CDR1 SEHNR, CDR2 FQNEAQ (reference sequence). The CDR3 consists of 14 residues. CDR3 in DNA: TGTGCCAGCAGCGGGGGGGCTAGCACAGATACGCAGTATTTT. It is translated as CASSGGASTDTQYF.

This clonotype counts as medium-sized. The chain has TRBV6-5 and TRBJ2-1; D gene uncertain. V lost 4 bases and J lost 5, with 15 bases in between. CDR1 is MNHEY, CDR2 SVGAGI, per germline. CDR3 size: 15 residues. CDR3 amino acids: CASSFWPDTNNEQFF. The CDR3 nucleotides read TGTGCCAGCAGTTTTTGGCCAGATACTAACAATGAGCAGTTCTTC.

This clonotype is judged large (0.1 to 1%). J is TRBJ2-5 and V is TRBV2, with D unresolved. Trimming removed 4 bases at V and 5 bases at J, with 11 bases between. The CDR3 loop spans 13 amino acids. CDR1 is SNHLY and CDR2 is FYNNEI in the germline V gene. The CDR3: CASSVFPGETQYF. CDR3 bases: TGTGCCAGCAGTGTTTTCCCCGGGGAGACCCAGTACTTC.

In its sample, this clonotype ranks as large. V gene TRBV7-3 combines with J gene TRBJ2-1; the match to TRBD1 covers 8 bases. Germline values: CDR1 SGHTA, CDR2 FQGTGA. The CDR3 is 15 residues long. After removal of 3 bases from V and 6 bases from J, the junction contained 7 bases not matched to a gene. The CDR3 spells CASSFGTGLSNEQFF. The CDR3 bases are TGTGCCAGCAGCTTCGGGACAGGCCTTTCCAATGAGCAGTTCTTC.

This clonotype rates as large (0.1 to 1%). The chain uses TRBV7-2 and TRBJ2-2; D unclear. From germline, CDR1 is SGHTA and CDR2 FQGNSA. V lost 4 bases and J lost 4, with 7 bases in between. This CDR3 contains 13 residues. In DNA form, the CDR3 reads TGTGCCAGCAGCTGGTCTATCACCGGGGAGCTGTTTTTT. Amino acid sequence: CASSWSITGELFF.

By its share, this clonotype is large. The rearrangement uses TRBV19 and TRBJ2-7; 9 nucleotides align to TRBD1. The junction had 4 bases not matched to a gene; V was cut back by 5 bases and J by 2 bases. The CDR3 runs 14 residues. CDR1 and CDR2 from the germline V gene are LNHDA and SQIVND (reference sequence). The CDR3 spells CASSPGQGTYEQYF. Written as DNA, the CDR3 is TGTGCCAGTAGTCCCGGACAGGGGACCTACGAGCAGTACTTC.

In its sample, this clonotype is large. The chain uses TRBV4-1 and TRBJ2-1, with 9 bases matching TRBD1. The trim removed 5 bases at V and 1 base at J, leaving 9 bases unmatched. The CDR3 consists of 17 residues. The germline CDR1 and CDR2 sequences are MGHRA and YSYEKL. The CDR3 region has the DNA TGCGCCAGCAGCACCCACTCGACAGGGGGTTCCTACAATGAGCAGTTCTTC. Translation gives CASSTHSTGGSYNEQFF.

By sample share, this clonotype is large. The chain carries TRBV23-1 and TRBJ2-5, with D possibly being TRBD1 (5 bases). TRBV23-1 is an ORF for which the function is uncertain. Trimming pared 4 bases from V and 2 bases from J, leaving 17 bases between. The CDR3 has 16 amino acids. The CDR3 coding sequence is TGCGCCAGCAGTCTAAGGGAAACAGGACCTCAAGAGACCCAGTACTTC. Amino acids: CASSLRETGPQETQYF.

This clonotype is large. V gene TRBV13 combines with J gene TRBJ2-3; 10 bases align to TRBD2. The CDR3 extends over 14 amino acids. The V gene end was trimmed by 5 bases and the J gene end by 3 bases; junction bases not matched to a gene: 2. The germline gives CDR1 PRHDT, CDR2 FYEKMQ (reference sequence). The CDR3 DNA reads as TGTGCCAGCAGCCCACTAGCGGGGACAGATACGCAGTATTTT. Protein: CASSPLAGTDTQYF.

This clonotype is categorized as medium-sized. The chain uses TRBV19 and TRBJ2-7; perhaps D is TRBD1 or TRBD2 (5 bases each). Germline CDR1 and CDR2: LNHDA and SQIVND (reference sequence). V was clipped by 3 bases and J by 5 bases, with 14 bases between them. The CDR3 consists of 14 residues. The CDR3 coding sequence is TGTGCCAGTAGTATGGTGGGGGAGCCGAACGAGCAGTACTTC. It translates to CASSMVGEPNEQYF.

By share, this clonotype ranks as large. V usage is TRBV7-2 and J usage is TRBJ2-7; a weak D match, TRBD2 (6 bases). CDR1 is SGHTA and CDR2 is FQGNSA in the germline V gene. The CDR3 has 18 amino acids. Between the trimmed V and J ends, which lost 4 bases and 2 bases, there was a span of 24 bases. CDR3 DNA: TGTGCCAGCAGCTCCACCGTACCTAGACTAGACAAAACCTACGAGCAGTACTTC. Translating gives CASSSTVPRLDKTYEQYF.

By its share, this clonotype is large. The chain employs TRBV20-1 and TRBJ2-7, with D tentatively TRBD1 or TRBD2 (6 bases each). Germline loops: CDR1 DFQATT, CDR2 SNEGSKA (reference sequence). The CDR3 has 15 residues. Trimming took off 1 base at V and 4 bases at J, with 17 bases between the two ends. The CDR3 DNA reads TGCAGTGCTAGAGCCCCTGAGGGGGGCGGGTACGAGCAGTACTTC. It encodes CSARAPEGGGYEQYF.

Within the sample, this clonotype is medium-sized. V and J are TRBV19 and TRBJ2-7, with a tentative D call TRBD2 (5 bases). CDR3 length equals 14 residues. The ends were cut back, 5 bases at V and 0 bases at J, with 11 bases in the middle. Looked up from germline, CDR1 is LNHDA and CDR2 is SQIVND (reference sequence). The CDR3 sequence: CASSPGSASYEQYF. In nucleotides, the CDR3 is TGTGCCAGTAGTCCGGGGTCCGCCTCCTACGAGCAGTACTTC.

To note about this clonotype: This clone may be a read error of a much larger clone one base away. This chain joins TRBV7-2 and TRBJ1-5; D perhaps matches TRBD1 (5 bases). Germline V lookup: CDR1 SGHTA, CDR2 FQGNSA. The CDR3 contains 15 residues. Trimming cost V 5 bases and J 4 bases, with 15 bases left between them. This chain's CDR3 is CASSTTGHINQPQHF. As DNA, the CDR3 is TGTGCCAGCAGCACGACCGGACACATTAATCAGCCCCAGCATTTT.

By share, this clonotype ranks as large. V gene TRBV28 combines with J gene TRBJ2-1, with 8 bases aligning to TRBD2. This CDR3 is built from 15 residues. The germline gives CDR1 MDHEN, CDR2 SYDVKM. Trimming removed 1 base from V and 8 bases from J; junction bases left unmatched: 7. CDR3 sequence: CASSLFRTSKDEQFF. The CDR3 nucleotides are TGTGCCAGCAGTTTATTCCGGACTAGCAAAGATGAGCAGTTCTTC.

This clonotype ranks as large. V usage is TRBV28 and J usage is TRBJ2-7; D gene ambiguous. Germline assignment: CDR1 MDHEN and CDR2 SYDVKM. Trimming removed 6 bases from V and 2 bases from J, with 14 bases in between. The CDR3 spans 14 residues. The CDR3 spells CASRSPGRTYEQYF. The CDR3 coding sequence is TGTGCCAGCAGATCCCCTGGACGAACCTACGAGCAGTACTTC.

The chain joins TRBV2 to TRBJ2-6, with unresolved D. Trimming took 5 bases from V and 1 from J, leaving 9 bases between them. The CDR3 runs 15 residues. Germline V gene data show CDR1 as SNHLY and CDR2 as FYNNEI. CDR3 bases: TGTGCCAGCAGTTTCGTGATTTCTGGGGCCAACGTCCTGACTTTC. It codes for CASSFVISGANVLTF.

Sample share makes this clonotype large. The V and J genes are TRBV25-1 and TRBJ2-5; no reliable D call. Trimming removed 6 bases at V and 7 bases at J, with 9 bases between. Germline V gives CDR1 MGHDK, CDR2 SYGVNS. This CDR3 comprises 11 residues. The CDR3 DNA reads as TGTGCCAGCAGCTCCTCCCTGACCCAGTACTTC. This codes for CASSSSLTQYF.

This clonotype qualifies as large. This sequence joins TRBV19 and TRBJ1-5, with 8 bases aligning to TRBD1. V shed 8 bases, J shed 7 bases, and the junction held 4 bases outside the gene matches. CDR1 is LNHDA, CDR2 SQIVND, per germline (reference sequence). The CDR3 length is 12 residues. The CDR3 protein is CASSQGAQPQHF. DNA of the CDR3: TGTGCCAGTTCCCAGGGGGCCCAGCCCCAGCATTTT.

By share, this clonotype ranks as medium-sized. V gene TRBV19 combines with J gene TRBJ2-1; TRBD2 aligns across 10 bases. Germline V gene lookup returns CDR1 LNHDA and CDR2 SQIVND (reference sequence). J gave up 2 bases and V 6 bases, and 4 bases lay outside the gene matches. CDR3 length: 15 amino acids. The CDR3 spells CASRRTSGAYNEQFF. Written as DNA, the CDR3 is TGTGCCAGTAGAAGAACTAGCGGGGCCTACAATGAGCAGTTCTTC.

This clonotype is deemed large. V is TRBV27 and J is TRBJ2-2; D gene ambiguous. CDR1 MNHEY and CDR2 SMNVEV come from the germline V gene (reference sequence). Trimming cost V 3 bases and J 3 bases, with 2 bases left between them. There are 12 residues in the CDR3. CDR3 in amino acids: CASSLYTGELFF. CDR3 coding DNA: TGTGCCAGCAGTTTGTACACCGGGGAGCTGTTTTTT.

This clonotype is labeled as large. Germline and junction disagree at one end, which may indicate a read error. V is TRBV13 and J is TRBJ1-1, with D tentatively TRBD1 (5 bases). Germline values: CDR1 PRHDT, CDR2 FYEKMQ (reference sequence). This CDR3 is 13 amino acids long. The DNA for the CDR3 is TGTGCCAGCAGCGTAGGCGGGGGGACTGAAGCTTTCTTT. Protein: CASSVGGGTEAFF.